This T cell receptor (beta chain) originates from a study of shared clonotypes between healthy human individuals. Generated by immunoSEQ multiplex PCR, the TCRdb table keeps only in-frame clones and is missing some. The table records fewer than 1.6 million clones, less than 99% of them present only once. Germline CDR1 SGHNT, CDR2 YYREEE (reference sequence). CDR3 length: 12 amino acids. The ends were cut back, 4 bases at V and 4 bases at J, with 9 bases in the middle. Sequenced material: naive CD4+ T cells sorted from blood. Stated subset: CD45RA+ positively selected. The J gene is TRBJ2-7, the V gene TRBV5-4, with D uncertain. The source of this sequence is a man aged 25 to 45 in good health. CDR3 nucleotide sequence: TGTGCCAGCAGCCAGGACCGTTACGAGCAGTACTTC. It yields the protein CASSQDRYEQYF. The whole variable domain, remainder taken from reference TRBV5-4 and TRBJ2-7, is ETGVTQSPTHLIKTRGQQVTLRCSSQSGHNTVSWYQQALGQGPQFIFQYYREEENGRGNFPPRFSGLQFPNYSSELNVNALELDDSALYLCASSQDRYEQYFGPGTRLTVT.